A single sample gave rise to the 20 T cell receptor beta chains below, sequenced in a study of response to subunit inactivated influenza vaccine. TCRdb analysed the RT-PCR reads with MiXCR anew, one entry per CDR3 protein. Of about 700,000 distinct CDR3 sequences in the sample, 15% to 19% were seen once. Source: PBMCs from blood, taken about 13 days after vaccination. The receptor source for this set is a man over 45 who received an inactivated influenza vaccine.

This clonotype has just a few counts. The V and J genes are TRBV20-1 and TRBJ2-2, with D tentatively TRBD1 (6 bases). The length of the CDR3 is 14 residues. Looked up from germline, CDR1 is DFQATT and CDR2 is SNEGSKA (reference sequence). V lost 6 bases, J lost 0 bases, and 11 bases lay in between. The CDR3 coding sequence is TGCAGTGCATGGGGGCTAGCGAACACCGGGGAGCTGTTTTTT. Its protein is CSAWGLANTGELFF.

This clonotype was recorded many times. The chain employs TRBV6-2 or TRBV6-3 and TRBJ2-5; tentatively, D is TRBD2 (6 bases). The germline V gene encodes CDR1 MNHEY and CDR2 SVGEGT. V dropped 6 bases and J dropped 2 bases, with 19 bases sitting between them. The CDR3 sequence is 16 residues long. CDR3 protein: CASSNQIAEAQETQYF. In DNA form, the CDR3 reads TGTGCCAGCAGCAACCAGATAGCGGAGGCGCAAGAGACCCAGTACTTC.

Worth noting for this clonotype: The junction departs from germline at one end; a sequencing error may be responsible. The V call is TRBV20-1, the J call TRBJ2-2, with a weak D call TRBD2 (5 bases). This CDR3 is built from 16 residues. The germline V gene encodes CDR1 DFQATT and CDR2 SNEGSKA (reference sequence). CDR3 protein: CCASDTQRYNTGELFF. Here the CDR3 DNA reads TGCTGTGCTAGTGACACCCAGCGGTATAACACCGGGGAGCTGTTTTTT.

The chain recombines TRBV19 with TRBJ2-2; 10 bases map to TRBD1. After removal of 5 bases from V and 6 bases from J, the junction contained 9 bases not matched to a gene. The CDR3 spans 16 residues. Germline CDR1 reads LNHDA; CDR2 reads SQIVND (reference sequence). CDR3: CASSVGTGAIAGELFF. The CDR3 DNA reads as TGTGCCAGTAGTGTAGGGACAGGGGCAATCGCCGGGGAGCTGTTTTTT.

This clonotype was detected only a few times. The rearrangement links TRBV12-3 or TRBV12-4 to TRBJ2-7; perhaps D is TRBD1 or TRBD2 (5 bases each). The CDR3 runs 15 residues. V dropped 6 bases and J dropped 1 base, with 16 bases sitting between them. The CDR3 is CASSILGRESYEQYF. In DNA form, the CDR3 reads TGTGCCAGCAGCATCCTGGGACGGGAATCCTACGAGCAGTACTTC.

This chain uses TRBV18 with TRBJ2-7; 12 nucleotides agree with TRBD2. The CDR3 totals 16 residues. Trimming removed 3 bases from V and 1 base from J; junction bases left unmatched: 4. Per the germline V gene, CDR1 is KGHSH and CDR2 is LQKENI. The CDR3 loop is CASSPPGLAGSYEQYF. DNA for the CDR3: TGTGCCAGCTCACCTCCCGGACTAGCGGGATCCTACGAGCAGTACTTC.

The DNA of the CDR3 is TGTGCCACCAGTGATTGGGGGACAGGCGTCCACGAGCAGTACTTC. Its translation is CATSDWGTGVHEQYF. The rearrangement links TRBV24-1 to TRBJ2-7, with 8 bases that match TRBD1. The CDR3 has 15 residues. Germline V gene lookup returns CDR1 KGHDR and CDR2 SFDVKD. V lost 2 bases to trimming and J lost 5 bases; unmatched junction nucleotides: 7.

At least ten counts were recorded for this clonotype. The chain carries TRBV12-3 or TRBV12-4 and TRBJ1-5, with TRBD1 identical over 8 bases. Unmatched junction bases numbered 5, after V lost 1 base and J lost 3 bases. The CDR3 length is 16 residues. Here the CDR3 DNA reads TGTGCCAGCAGTTTAGGACAGGGGCGTAACAATCAGCCCCAGCATTTT. This gives the protein CASSLGQGRNNQPQHF.

J is TRBJ2-3 and V is TRBV12-3 or TRBV12-4, with D maybe TRBD1 (5 bases). V was clipped by 2 bases and J by 5 bases, with 14 bases between them. This CDR3 comprises 15 residues. The CDR3 loop is CASSLTRQLLDTQYF. For the CDR3, the DNA is TGTGCCAGCAGTTTAACCCGACAGCTACTAGATACGCAGTATTTT.

This clonotype showed up just a few times. The rearrangement uses TRBV4-1 and TRBJ2-6, with D maybe TRBD1 (5 bases). Germline CDR1 is MGHRA and CDR2 is YSYEKL. V shed 1 base and J shed 0 bases, with 10 bases lying between them. This CDR3 region has 17 residues. The CDR3 region has the DNA TGCGCCAGCAGCCAAGGGACAAGTCGCTCTGGGGCCAACGTCCTGACTTTC. It translates to CASSQGTSRSGANVLTF.

This clonotype appeared a few times. The V call is TRBV7-9, the J call TRBJ1-2; no clear D. V lost 1 base and J lost 1, with 7 bases in between. This CDR3 has 14 amino acids. Looked up from germline, CDR1 is SEHNR and CDR2 is FQNEAQ (reference sequence). Here the CDR3 reads CASSLGYGNYGYTF. As DNA, the CDR3 is TGTGCCAGCAGCTTAGGATACGGTAACTATGGCTACACCTTC.

This clonotype was seen more than once but under ten times. The chain carries TRBV5-1 and TRBJ2-1; D uncertain. Germline V gene sequence: CDR1 SGHRS, CDR2 YFSETQ. Trimming left V 4 bases short and J 7 bases short, with 12 bases between. The CDR3 spans 13 residues. This CDR3 is CASSLVDGNEQFF. CDR3 DNA: TGCGCCAGCAGCCTCGTCGACGGGAATGAGCAGTTCTTC.

This clonotype was detected a few times. Compared with germline, one end of the junction differs, possibly owing to a read error. V and J are TRBV23-1 and TRBJ2-1; D not resolved. TRBV23-1 is an ORF; its function is uncertain. There are 12 residues in the CDR3. CDR3 nucleotides: TGTGATTTTGGTGGGTCCGGGAATGAGCAGTTCTTC. It is translated as CDFGGSGNEQFF.

This clonotype was seen a few times. V gene TRBV10-3 combines with J gene TRBJ1-1; 8 nucleotides match TRBD1. The CDR3 is 16 residues long. Trimming took 3 bases from V and 2 from J; bases not matched to a gene: 8. Germline V gene sequence: CDR1 ENHRY, CDR2 SYGVKD. The CDR3 DNA is TGTGCCATCAGTGAATGGCAGGGGGCGTCTAACACTGAAGCTTTCTTT. Translating gives CAISEWQGASNTEAFF.

This clonotype has only a few counts. This chain joins TRBV27 and TRBJ1-5; 7 bases match TRBD1. Germline V gene lookup returns CDR1 MNHEY and CDR2 SMNVEV (reference sequence). V lost 5 bases, J lost 5 bases, and 6 bases stayed unmatched. CDR3 length: 14 amino acids. Written as DNA, the CDR3 is TGTGCCAGCAGTAGGACAGGCGCCTATCAGCCCCAGCATTTT. Translation gives CASSRTGAYQPQHF.

CDR3: CASSKGNSGRPREQYF. Written as DNA, the CDR3 is TGTGCCAGCAGTAAAGGAAATAGCGGGAGGCCCCGCGAGCAGTACTTC. The chain employs TRBV28 and TRBJ2-7; TRBD2 agrees at 10 bases. The CDR3 spans 16 residues. Looked up from germline, CDR1 is MDHEN and CDR2 is SYDVKM. Germline trimming cut 5 bases from V and 6 bases from J; bases unmatched to any gene: 13. The whole variable domain, filled in from reference TRBV28 and TRBJ2-7, reads DVKVTQSSRYLVKRTGEKVFLECVQDMDHENMFWYRQDPGLGLRLIYFSYDVKMKEKGDIPEGYSVSREKKERFSLILESASTNQTSMYLCASSKGNSGRPREQYFGPGTRLTVT.

This clonotype appeared many times. This chain connects TRBV7-2 to TRBJ2-1; 13 bases are a match to TRBD2. Germline V CDR1 and CDR2: SGHTA, FQGNSA. The CDR3 is 17 residues long. V trimming: 5 bases; J trimming: 4 bases; junction bases outside the gene matches: 8. The CDR3, as DNA: TGTGCCAGCAGCAACTTCCCGACTAGCGGGGGGTACAATGAGCAGTTCTTC. Encoded protein: CASSNFPTSGGYNEQFF.

In DNA, the CDR3 is TGTGCCAGCTTGGACGAGCGCCGGCGAACCACAGATACGCAGTATTTT. Translation gives CASLDERRRTTDTQYF. The chain joins TRBV6-1 to TRBJ2-3, with no clear D. Germline V gives CDR1 MNHNS, CDR2 SASEGT. The CDR3 consists of 16 residues. V was cut by 8 bases and J by 2 bases, with 20 bases left in between.

This clonotype was detected only a few times. V is TRBV10-3 and J is TRBJ2-7; the D is unclear. V lost 2 bases to trimming and J lost 2 bases, with 7 bases between them. Per the germline V gene, CDR1 is ENHRY and CDR2 is SYGVKD. CDR3 length: 13 amino acids. The CDR3 bases are TGTGCCATCAGTGAGGAGCAGCCCTACGAGCAGTACTTC. This gives the protein CAISEEQPYEQYF.

The rearrangement joins TRBV5-1 to TRBJ2-1; possibly TRBD1 for D (6 bases). Trimming shortened V by 4 bases and J by 5 bases, and 16 bases separated the two germline ends. Germline V gene lookup returns CDR1 SGHRS and CDR2 YFSETQ. The CDR3 is 15 residues long. This chain's CDR3 is CASSLGLGADNEQFF. The CDR3 DNA is TGCGCCAGCAGCCTAGGACTGGGGGCTGACAATGAGCAGTTCTTC.